This T cell receptor (beta chain) was identified in a study of T cell responses to AZD1222 COVID-19 vaccine. Points from the study as a whole: There were repertoire samples only from the period after the peak T cell response.

Only in-frame clones appear in the TCRdb table, and some are missing; sequencing was by immunoSEQ multiplex PCR. The sample comprises roughly 140,000 clones, under 95% of which are singletons, and 5% rests with the top ten. As regards this clone: Its target is unknown.

This TCR came from an adult in good health. The source material was peripheral blood, sampled on day 0 of AZD1222 vaccination.

CDR3 DNA: TGTGCCAGCAGTTTATCTCGCGGAGGTAATACGCAGTATTTT. Amino acid sequence: CASSLSRGGNTQYF. The rearrangement uses TRBV27 and TRBJ2-3, with D possibly matching TRBD2 (5 bases). In germline, CDR1 is MNHEY, CDR2 SMNVEV (reference sequence). Trimming cost V 0 bases and J 7 bases, with 11 bases left between them. There are 14 residues in the CDR3.